One and the same sample provided the 21 T cell receptor beta chains below, sequenced in a study of T cell clonality in common variable immunodeficiency. Some clones are missing from TCRdb's copy, which holds only in-frame ones; the method was immunoSEQ multiplex PCR. The sample offers about 42,000 clones and no singletons, the top ten holding about 1.3%. Specimen: peripheral blood mononuclear cells. The origin of the receptors is a person between 18 and 75 years old in good health.

The sample holds many counts of this clone. The read ends 3 residues before the CDR3 terminus; that terminus is restored from the germline J gene. The chain joins TRBV20-1 to TRBJ2-2, with 13 positions matching TRBD2. The CDR3 runs to 16 residues. CDR1 and CDR2 from the germline V gene are DFQATT and SNEGSKA (reference sequence). Unmatched junction bases numbered 8, after V lost 5 bases and J lost 5 bases. CDR3 protein: CSAPRGGLAGTGELFF. The part of the CDR3 DNA that was read is TGCAGTGCTCCGCGGGGGGGACTAGCGGGGACCGGGGAG.

This clone has at least ten counts. Coverage ceases 3 residues before the CDR3 finishes, and the germline J gene fills in the end. The chain links TRBV5-1 to TRBJ2-3, with D perhaps assigned TRBD1 or TRBD2 (6 bases each). This CDR3 is 14 amino acids long. With 2 bases removed from V and 6 bases from J, the gap between germline ends came to 13 bases. Germline V gives CDR1 SGHRS, CDR2 YFSETQ. This chain's CDR3 is CASSFGGGGDTQYF. The CDR3 bases that were read are TGCGCCAGCAGCTTCGGAGGGGGTGGGGATACG. The entire variable domain, with the rest obtained from reference TRBV5-1 and TRBJ2-3, is as follows: KAGVTQTPRYLIKTRGQQVTLSCSPISGHRSVSWYQQTPGQGLQFLFEYFSETQRNKGNFPGRFSGRQFSNSRSEMNVSTLELGDSALYLCASSFGGGGDTQYFGPGTRLTVL.

This clone was counted a few times. The read ends 3 residues shy of where the CDR3 ends; the end is completed using the germline J gene. V gene TRBV7-2 combines with J gene TRBJ1-5, with 7 bases aligning to TRBD1. CDR3 size: 14 residues. J lost 6 bases, V lost 1 base, and 3 bases had no gene match. Germline V gene lookup returns CDR1 SGHTA and CDR2 FQGNSA. This CDR3 is CASSLGGGGQPQHF. The part of the CDR3 DNA that was read is TGTGCCAGCAGCTTAGGAGGGGGCGGTCAGCCC.

This clone was counted at least ten times. The CDR3 extends 3 residues past the end of the read, so its final part is completed from the germline J gene. This chain connects TRBV11-3 to TRBJ1-5, with D possibly being TRBD1 (5 bases). Germline values: CDR1 SGHNT, CDR2 YENEEA. The CDR3 has 14 residues. Deletions cut 5 bases from V and 4 bases from J, with 12 bases between. The CDR3 DNA, read in part, is TGTGCCAGCAGCATACAGGAGGATAATCAGCCC. This translates into CASSIQEDNQP. The CDR3, in full, reads CASSIQEDNQPQHF.

Ten or more counts support this clone. Read coverage stops 3 residues before the CDR3 terminus; the germline J gene supplies the remainder. The genes are TRBV5-5 and TRBJ1-5; TRBD1 might be the D (6 bases). The V end was cut by 5 bases, the J end by 3 bases, with 12 bases between. The CDR3 sequence is 14 residues long. Germline V gene sequence: CDR1 SGHKS, CDR2 YYEKEE (reference sequence). The CDR3 is CASSFTGPNQPQHF. Incomplete CDR3 DNA: TGTGCCAGCAGTTTTACAGGGCCCAATCAGCCC.

In its sample, this clone was seen many times. The read ends 3 residues early relative to the CDR3; the germline J gene fills the gap. This chain connects TRBV6-1 to TRBJ2-1; TRBD2 matches at 7 bases. The CDR3 consists of 14 residues. The germline V gene has CDR1 MNHNS and CDR2 SASEGT. The V gene end was trimmed by 4 bases and the J gene end by 8 bases; junction bases not matched to a gene: 8. The CDR3 loop is CASSGEGLVHEQFF. The CDR3 DNA, read in part, is TGTGCCAGCAGTGGCGAAGGACTAGTACATGAG.

This clone was observed many times. The sequenced fragment ends 3 residues before the CDR3 boundary, so the rest is inferred from the germline J gene. The genes are TRBV19 and TRBJ2-2; D ambiguous. The germline V gene encodes CDR1 LNHDA and CDR2 SQIVND (reference sequence). Trimming cost V 1 base and J 5 bases, with 5 bases left between them. The CDR3 runs 13 residues. CDR3 DNA, as far as it was read: TGTGCCAGTAGTATAGGCCGGACCGGGGAG. It encodes CASSIGRTGE. The CDR3 in full is CASSIGRTGELFF.

This clone showed up many times. The DNA ends 3 residues before the CDR3 does, and the rest of the CDR3 is filled in from the germline J gene. The chain links TRBV7-2 to TRBJ1-5; the D gene is possibly TRBD1 (6 bases). The V gene lost 5 bases and the J gene lost 1 base, with 12 bases spanning the gap. This CDR3 comprises 15 residues. Germline CDR1 is SGHTA and CDR2 is FQGNSA. The CDR3 spells CASSVIQGSNQPQHF. The CDR3 DNA, read in part, is TGTGCCAGCAGCGTAATACAGGGAAGCAATCAGCCC.

This clone was seen at least ten times. The CDR3 end is not reached by the read, which stops 3 residues before it; the germline J gene fills it in. The chain carries TRBV11-3 and TRBJ1-3, with D possibly matching TRBD1 (6 bases). CDR3 size: 10 residues. CDR1 SGHNT and CDR2 YENEEA come from the germline V gene. CDR3 bases read: TGTGCCAGCAGCAGGACAGCT. The encoded protein is CASSRTA. The full CDR3 sequence reads CASSRTAIYF.

Many counts were recorded for this clone. The CDR3 goes on 3 residues after the read ends, and that part is filled in from the germline J gene. Other DNA variants within this sample encode the same CDR3. The gene calls are TRBV28 and TRBJ2-7, with TRBD1 matching 11 bases. Germline CDR1 is MDHEN and CDR2 is SYDVKM. The CDR3 is 14 residues long. Losses at the gene ends were 6 bases for V and 4 bases for J; bases not matched to a gene: 5. CDR3 sequence reads: CASRTGTGGYEQYF. CDR3 DNA, as far as it was read: TGTGCCAGCAGGACCGGGACAGGGGGGTACGAG.

This clone was detected ten times or more. The read is 3 residues too short to cover the CDR3 end, so that end is filled in from the germline J gene. The rearrangement links TRBV19 to TRBJ2-3; 12 bases map to TRBD2. Germline CDR1 LNHDA, CDR2 SQIVND (reference sequence). The CDR3 covers 15 residues. Partial CDR3 DNA: TGTGCCAGTAGTATAGATAGACTAGCGGGAGTAACG. The encoded protein is CASSIDRLAGVT. The full-length CDR3 reads as CASSIDRLAGVTQYF.

This clone was counted ten times or more. The read ends 3 residues early relative to the CDR3; the germline J gene fills the gap. The chain is built from TRBV5-6 and TRBJ2-7; a weak D match, TRBD2 (5 bases). The V end lost 0 bases, the J end lost 1 base, and 8 bases lay between the germline ends. This CDR3 spans 14 amino acids. Germline V gene data show CDR1 as SGHDT and CDR2 as YYEEEE. CDR3 bases read: TGTGCCAGCAGCTTGGTATCGGGGTCCTACGAG. Amino acids: CASSLVSGSYE. The whole CDR3 reads CASSLVSGSYEQYF.

Comment on this clone: Read coverage stops 3 residues before the CDR3 terminus; the germline J gene supplies the remainder. V is TRBV7-9 and J is TRBJ1-1; D ambiguous. Germline assignment: CDR1 SEHNR and CDR2 FQNEAQ (reference sequence). The length of the CDR3 is 15 residues. CDR3 sequence: CASSAGAFLQETAFF. The part of the CDR3 DNA that was read is TGTGCCAGCAGTGCGGGCGCCTTTCTCCAAGAGACC.

Concerning this clone itself: The read is 3 residues too short to cover the CDR3 end, so that end is filled in from the germline J gene. The chain employs TRBV19 and TRBJ1-2; TRBD1 is a possible D gene (5 bases). Germline CDR1 reads LNHDA; CDR2 reads SQIVND (reference sequence). The CDR3 loop spans 17 amino acids. CDR3 sequence: CASSLPTLGRLGGIYTF. The CDR3 bases that were read are TGTGCCAGTAGCCTTCCAACCCTGGGGCGACTTGGGGGGATC.

This clone was seen ten or more times. The read ends 3 residues shy of where the CDR3 ends; the end is completed using the germline J gene. V is TRBV28 and J is TRBJ2-7, with 11 bases fitting TRBD2. The ends lost 2 bases at V and 0 bases at J; junction bases unmatched: 0. The CDR3 has 15 residues. CDR1 is MDHEN and CDR2 is SYDVKM in the germline V gene. The CDR3 loop reads CASSLTSGSSYEQYF. The DNA read from the CDR3 is TGTGCCAGCAGTTTAACTAGCGGGAGCTCCTACGAG.

This clone was recorded at least ten times. The read terminates 3 residues ahead of where the CDR3 ends, so the germline J gene completes it. V usage is TRBV5-4 and J usage is TRBJ2-3; TRBD2 might be the D (6 bases). Germline loops: CDR1 SGHNT, CDR2 YYREEE (reference sequence). CDR3 length equals 16 residues. Trimming took off 0 bases at V and 2 bases at J, with 13 bases between the two ends. Here the CDR3 reads CASSLGVAEFTDTQYF. CDR3 bases read: TGTGCCAGCAGCTTGGGAGTAGCGGAGTTCACAGATACG.

This clone was picked up many times. Sequencing ends 3 residues short of the CDR3 end; the germline J gene provides the rest. The gene calls are TRBV4-2 and TRBJ2-1, with 9 bases aligning to TRBD1. Trimming took 4 bases from V and 8 from J; bases not matched to a gene: 12. The CDR3 sequence is 16 residues long. From germline, CDR1 is LGHNA and CDR2 YNFKEQ. Partial CDR3 DNA: TGTGCCAGCAGCCTTTCCGGGACAGGGATCGTCGATGAG. This gives the protein CASSLSGTGIVDE. The entire CDR3 reads CASSLSGTGIVDEQFF.

Ten or more counts support this clone. The read ends 3 residues before the CDR3 terminus; that terminus is restored from the germline J gene. This chain links TRBV7-9 with TRBJ1-2; weak D call: TRBD1 (5 bases). Trimming removed 2 bases from V and 6 bases from J, with 13 bases in between. CDR3 length: 14 amino acids. Germline V gives CDR1 SEHNR, CDR2 FQNEAQ (reference sequence). Partial CDR3 DNA: TGTGCCAGCAGCTTACTAGGGGCTGGAGATGGC. This codes for CASSLLGAGDG. Given in full, the CDR3 is CASSLLGAGDGYTF.

This clone was detected ten times or more. The observed sequence ends 3 residues before the CDR3 terminus, with the missing tail filled in from the germline J gene. J is TRBJ1-5 and V is TRBV19; D unresolved. Trimming pared 6 bases from V and 0 bases from J, leaving 6 bases between. Germline V gene data show CDR1 as LNHDA and CDR2 as SQIVND (reference sequence). This CDR3 has 13 amino acids. The CDR3: CASSLNSNQPQHF. The CDR3 bases that were read are TGTGCCAGTAGCCTTAATAGCAATCAGCCC.

About this clone itself: Read data end 3 residues before the CDR3 end; the end is taken from the germline J gene. The chain joins TRBV7-9 to TRBJ1-2; no firm D call. CDR3 length equals 13 residues. Germline CDR1 reads SEHNR; CDR2 reads FQNEAQ (reference sequence). The CDR3 here is CASDGSSYNDYTF. Partial CDR3 DNA: TGTGCCAGCGACGGGTCTTCCTACAATGAC.

Many counts were recorded for this clone. The read ends 3 residues early relative to the CDR3; the germline J gene fills the gap. The chain joins TRBV7-3 to TRBJ2-3; possible D gene TRBD2, 5 bases. The germline CDR1 and CDR2 sequences are SGHTA and FQGTGA. V was clipped by 6 bases and J by 6 bases, with 13 bases between them. This CDR3 contains 13 residues. Here the CDR3 reads CASSRTRGDTQYF. The part of the CDR3 DNA that was read is TGTGCCAGCAGTAGGACTCGAGGGGATACG.